This T cell receptor (beta chain) is from a study of persistence of HIV-infected CD4 T cells. Germline values: CDR1 MNHEY, CDR2 SVGEGT. The V and J ends lost 4 bases and 3 bases respectively, with 21 bases between them. The CDR3 sequence is 17 residues long. Study results and caveats: Antigen-responding cells were enriched for degenerate expanded CDR3beta sequences. Compared with CD3/CD28-stimulated cells, CMV- and Gag-responding cells showed lower TCRbeta richness.

Lysates of CMV-infected fibroblasts at roughly 10 ug/mL stimulated these cells. Sorting selected CD4+ T cells upregulating both CD40 ligand and CD69. For 15 to 20 hours, CD8-depleted PBMCs received anti-CD28/CD49d costimulation, a CD40-blocking antibody and enfuvirtide. This clone was seen only a few times. Its antigen remains unidentified. The libraries were made with immunoSEQ version 4 in survey mode. The data were produced by immunoSEQ multiplex PCR, yet TCRdb's version contains in-frame clones alone and is incomplete. The profile shows approximately 6,800 clones, approximately 81% of them singletons.

The clonotype comes from an adult woman with HIV who was CMV-seropositive. The chain employs TRBV6-2 or TRBV6-3 and TRBJ1-2; D perhaps matches TRBD1 (5 bases). Sequencing used CD4+ T cells sorted from PBMCs after roughly 20-hour stimulation, obtained from a patient who received antiretroviral therapy. CDR3 sequence reads: CASSFSRFGGGDYGYTF. For the CDR3, the DNA is TGTGCCAGCAGTTTCTCACGCTTCGGTGGAGGGGACTATGGCTACACCTTC.